These T cell receptor beta chains were read from a single sample in a study of shared clonotypes between healthy human individuals. Here immunoSEQ multiplex PCR was the method, and the copy in TCRdb shows in-frame clones only, minus some. Of 900,000 to 1,200,000 clones in the sample, around three quarters were seen once. Source material: memory CD4+ T cells from PBMCs. These receptors all come from a man younger than 35 in good health. Some clones in this sample may be carry-over from other donors' samples. The CDR3 runs from the conserved cysteine through the conserved F or W. The order of the fields is V gene, J gene, D gene, clone size, CDR3 DNA, CDR3 protein. D genes are given only for firm matches. Size is omitted from some rows. Given values are once, few, many or a class for expanded clones.

TRBV5-6	TRBJ1-5	.	.	TGTGCCAGCAGCTTGGGTTTTAGCAATCAGCCCCAGCATTTT	CASSLGFSNQPQHF
TRBV5-1	TRBJ2-5	TRBD2	.	TGCGCCAGCAGCTTGTCGGTCGGGAGGGGTCAAGAGACCCAGTACTTC	CASSLSVGRGQETQYF
TRBV25-1	TRBJ2-5	.	few	TGTGCCAGCAGTGAAAGCGGACCCCCAATAGAGACCCAGTACTTC	CASSESGPPIETQYF
TRBV11-2	TRBJ1-2	.	once	TGTGCCAGCAGCTCCCGGGGAGGAGTAACTAACTATGGCTACACCTTC	CASSSRGGVTNYGYTF
TRBV5-8	TRBJ1-4	.	.	TGTGCCAGCAGCTTGAGGGGCGACGGACCGTATGAAAAACTGTTTTTT	CASSLRGDGPYEKLFF
TRBV4-2	TRBJ2-2	TRBD1	.	TGTGCCAGCAGCCAAGATACAGCAGGGGGCTTCACCGGGGAGCTGTTTTTT	CASSQDTAGGFTGELFF
TRBV28	TRBJ1-4	.	.	TGTGCCAGCAGTTTCCCCCAGAGTGTTGAAAAACTGTTTTTT	CASSFPQSVEKLFF
TRBV7-2	TRBJ2-3	TRBD2	once	TGTGCCAGCAGCTTAAGCGGGAGCAAGTTTCTAGATACGCAGTATTTT	CASSLSGSKFLDTQYF
TRBV27	TRBJ2-7	.	few	TGTGCCAGCAGTCCATACAGGAACCTCCTATCCTACGAGCAGTACTTC	CASSPYRNLLSYEQYF
TRBV5-8	TRBJ2-7	TRBD1	few	TGTGCCAGCAGCTTGGAAGGGACAGTGCCTTTGGTGTACTTC	CASSLEGTVPLVYF
TRBV18	TRBJ2-3	.	.	TGTGCCAGCTCACCAGCAATAGGAGGTAGCACAGATACGCAGTATTTT	CASSPAIGGSTDTQYF
TRBV5-1	TRBJ2-3	TRBD2	.	TGCGCCAGCAGCCCCCTAGCGGGAGGGCCCGATACGCAGTATTTT	CASSPLAGGPDTQYF
TRBV30	TRBJ1-1	.	few	TGTGCCTGGAGTACGGACACCGAGAACACTGAAGCTTTCTTT	CAWSTDTENTEAFF
TRBV30	TRBJ2-3	.	.	TGTGCCTGGAGTATCGGGGGCCGGGCGGCGCAGTATTTT	CAWSIGGRAAQYF
TRBV2	TRBJ1-3	.	.	TGTGCCAGCAGTGCTTCGACAGTCTCTGGAAACACCATATATTTT	CASSASTVSGNTIYF
TRBV14	TRBJ1-2	.	.	TGTGCCAGCACACCGGGGGCACGCTATGGCTACACCTTC	CASTPGARYGYTF
TRBV5-1	TRBJ2-5	TRBD2	.	TGCGCCAGCAGCCGAGGGACTAGCGGGGGCCAAGAGACCCAGTACTTC	CASSRGTSGGQETQYF
TRBV28	TRBJ2-7	.	.	TGTGCCAGCAGTTTGCTTTATGGGGGCCAATACGAGCAGTACTTC	CASSLLYGGQYEQYF
TRBV27	TRBJ1-6	.	few	TGTGCCAGCGCTGGGGGGGAGGCCAGATCATCACCCCTCCACTTT	CASAGGEARSSPLHF
TRBV7-9	TRBJ1-1	.	.	TGTGCCAGCAGCTTAGCTCAGGGGAACACTGAAGCTTTCTTT	CASSLAQGNTEAFF
TRBV28	TRBJ2-5	.	.	TGTGCCAGCAATACCGAGGGTGGGAGGGAGACCCAGTACTTC	CASNTEGGRETQYF
TRBV28	TRBJ1-1	.	.	TGTGCCAGCAGGCAAGGGACCCCGGCCACTGAAGCTTTCTTT	CASRQGTPATEAFF
TRBV29-1	TRBJ1-5	TRBD1	.	TGCAGCACAAAACAGGGGTCGGGTCAGCCCCAGCATTTT	CSTKQGSGQPQHF
TRBV7-9	TRBJ2-7	TRBD1	.	TGTGCCAGCAGCATGACAGGGGGCTGGGACGAGCAGTACTTC	CASSMTGGWDEQYF
TRBV5-1	TRBJ2-3	TRBD2	.	TGCGCCAGCAGCCGCACGGGACTAGCGGGAGGGGGAGCAGATACGCAGTATTTT	CASSRTGLAGGGADTQYF
TRBV2	TRBJ1-1	TRBD1	.	TGTGCCAGCAGGGCAGACAGGGGAACTGAAGCTTTCTTT	CASRADRGTEAFF
TRBV30	TRBJ2-7	.	.	TGTGCCTGGAGTCGAGGGGGGGGCGAGCAGTACTTC	CAWSRGGGEQYF
TRBV6-5	TRBJ2-7	TRBD1	.	TGTGCCAGCAGCCGGGACAGGAGAAGGCGCGGGCAGTACTTC	CASSRDRRRRGQYF
TRBV7-9	TRBJ1-2	.	.	TGTGCCAGCAGCCCTATGGGAGCGCCGCGGGGCTACACCTTC	CASSPMGAPRGYTF
TRBV14	TRBJ2-7	.	once	TGTGCCAGCAGCCAAGATCGCCGCCCGTCCCCCTCCGAGCAGTACTTC	CASSQDRRPSPSEQYF
TRBV5-1	TRBJ2-3	TRBD2	few	TGCGCCAGCAGCCCCCGGACTAGCTTCTCAGATACGCAGTATTTT	CASSPRTSFSDTQYF
TRBV30	TRBJ2-2	TRBD2	.	TGTGCCTGGATATTAGCGGGTCTTGACACCGGGGAGCTGTTTTTT	CAWILAGLDTGELFF
TRBV27	TRBJ2-3	.	.	TGTGCCGCCCGAGGCCGACCAGAGACAGATACGCAGTATTTT	CAARGRPETDTQYF
TRBV5-6	TRBJ2-3	.	.	TGTGCCAGCAGCCCTAGTTATCTGGATACGCAGTATTTT	CASSPSYLDTQYF
TRBV5-1	TRBJ2-7	TRBD2	few	TGCGCCAGCAGCTTGCGGGGGGAACCCTACGAGCAGTACTTC	CASSLRGEPYEQYF
TRBV6-5	TRBJ2-7	TRBD2	.	TGTGCCAGCAGAACTCAACTAGCGGGATACGAGCAGTACTTC	CASRTQLAGYEQYF
TRBV28	TRBJ2-7	TRBD1	.	TGTGCCACCAAGACAGGGGGCCCCTACGAGCAGTACTTC	CATKTGGPYEQYF